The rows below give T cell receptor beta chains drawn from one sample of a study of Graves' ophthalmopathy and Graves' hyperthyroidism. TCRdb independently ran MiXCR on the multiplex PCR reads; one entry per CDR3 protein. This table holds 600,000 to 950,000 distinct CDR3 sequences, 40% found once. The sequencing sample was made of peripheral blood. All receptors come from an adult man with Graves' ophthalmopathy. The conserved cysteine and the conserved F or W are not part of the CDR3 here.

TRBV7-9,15,ASSPDLGLAGAYEQY
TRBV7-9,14,AWSQTGGSNTGELF
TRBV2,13,ASRSPGTGTGELF
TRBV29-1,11,SGVQAPGEKLF
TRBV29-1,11,SGRGTLNTEAF
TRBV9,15,ASSLVRGLAGEETQY
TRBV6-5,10,ASSGGRGDQY
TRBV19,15,ASSIKSLRYSNQPQH
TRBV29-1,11,SVEQGGNTEAF
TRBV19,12,ASRTDRYITEAF
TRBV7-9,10,ASRGVDVEAF
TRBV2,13,AGSRTGQGVDEQY
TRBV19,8,ASSRGKAF